Each of the 13 T cell receptor beta chains below was sequenced from the same sample in a study of T-cell memory formation after mild COVID-19. Using its own MiXCR run on the 5' RACE reads, TCRdb lists one record per CDR3 protein. The sample holds 400,000 to 550,000 distinct CDR3 sequences; approximately 25% are singletons and the top ten take approximately 12%. The sample consisted of PBMCs or a T cell subset sorted from them (not recorded which). The source is an adult woman who had mild COVID-19 (a few samples of this study predate the infection). Cell type and time point are not known.

CDR3 loop: CSAEQGVQETQYF. The CDR3 DNA is TGCAGTGCCGAACAGGGGGTCCAAGAGACCCAGTACTTC. The V call is TRBV20-1, the J call TRBJ2-5; 8 bases are a match to TRBD1. The germline gives CDR1 DFQATT, CDR2 SNEGSKA (reference sequence). V shed 6 bases and J 1 base; nucleotides not matched to a gene: 4. The length of the CDR3 is 13 residues.

There are many counts of this clonotype. The chain is built from TRBV5-1 and TRBJ2-3; TRBD1 is a possible D gene (5 bases). Germline CDR1 reads SGHRS; CDR2 reads YFSETQ. The CDR3 sequence is 15 residues long. V lost 3 bases to trimming and J lost 6 bases, with 17 bases between them. The CDR3 DNA is TGCGCCAGCAGCTCTACAGGTGACCCTTCGGATACGCAGTATTTT. Protein sequence: CASSSTGDPSDTQYF.

The chain links TRBV20-1 to TRBJ1-5, with a tentative D call TRBD1 (5 bases). V was shortened by 2 bases and J by 7 bases, with 15 bases between the two germline ends. CDR1 and CDR2 (germline): DFQATT, SNEGSKA (reference sequence). The CDR3 extends over 14 amino acids. CDR3 sequence: CSARWARGGQPQHF. The CDR3 coding sequence is TGCAGTGCTAGATGGGCACGGGGCGGGCAGCCCCAGCATTTT.

In its sample, this clonotype was seen a few times. This chain connects TRBV7-2 to TRBJ2-3; D possibly corresponds to TRBD2 (5 bases). CDR1 SGHTA and CDR2 FQGNSA come from the germline V gene. The V end was cut by 1 base, the J end by 6 bases, with 11 bases between. The CDR3 covers 14 residues. The CDR3 reads CASSLVRAGDTQYF. The CDR3 region has the DNA TGTGCCAGCAGCTTAGTAAGGGCGGGCGATACGCAGTATTTT. The complete variable domain, with remaining parts taken from reference TRBV7-2 and TRBJ2-3, reads GAGVSQSPSNKVTEKGKDVELRCDPISGHTALYWYRQSLGQGLEFLIYFQGNSAPDKSGLPSDRFSAERTGGSVSTLTIQRTQQEDSAVYLCASSLVRAGDTQYFGPGTRLTVL.

This clonotype has just a few counts. V gene TRBV5-1 combines with J gene TRBJ2-7; maybe TRBD2 (6 bases). The CDR3 is made up of 15 amino acids. Germline assignment: CDR1 SGHRS and CDR2 YFSETQ. Trimming left V 4 bases short and J 1 base short, with 15 bases between. CDR3 sequence (DNA): TGCGCCAGCAGCCGAACCCGGGACTCTTCCTACGAGCAGTACTTC. Amino acid sequence: CASSRTRDSSYEQYF.

The V and J genes are TRBV14 and TRBJ2-3, with TRBD2 as a possible D gene (6 bases). The V end lost 0 bases, the J end lost 6 bases, and 13 bases lay between the germline ends. Germline CDR1 SGHDN, CDR2 FVKESK. The CDR3 consists of 15 residues. The CDR3 sequence: CASSQDLRDWDTQYF. The DNA of the CDR3 is TGTGCCAGCAGCCAAGACCTAAGGGACTGGGATACGCAGTATTTT.

The gene calls are TRBV24-1 and TRBJ2-7; TRBD2 is a possible D gene (5 bases). This CDR3 region has 15 residues. Per the germline V gene, CDR1 is KGHDR and CDR2 is SFDVKD. V lost 9 bases to trimming and J lost 0 bases, with 17 bases between them. CDR3 sequence: CATGWRGRYSYEQYF. The CDR3 DNA follows: TGTGCCACCGGGTGGCGTGGGAGATACTCCTACGAGCAGTACTTC.

This clonotype was observed a handful of times. The chain is built from TRBV19 and TRBJ1-2; D is perhaps TRBD1 (5 bases). This CDR3 is 12 amino acids long. Trimming removed 5 bases at V and 9 bases at J, with 13 bases between. Germline CDR1 LNHDA, CDR2 SQIVND (reference sequence). In DNA, the CDR3 is TGTGCCAGTAGTGGGACTACCTGGCGCTACACCTTC. It specifies CASSGTTWRYTF.

J is TRBJ2-5 and V is TRBV7-6, with 7 bases fitting TRBD2. CDR1 SGHVS and CDR2 FNYEAQ come from the germline V gene. V gave up 2 bases and J gave up 4 bases; unmatched junction bases: 4. This CDR3 is 14 amino acids long. The CDR3 DNA sequence: TGTGCCAGCAGCTTATTTCCTAGCGGAGAGACCCAGTACTTC. It translates to CASSLFPSGETQYF.

The table lists this clonotype with a few counts. The rearrangement joins TRBV12-3 or TRBV12-4 to TRBJ2-4; D is perhaps TRBD2 (6 bases). Between the trimmed V and J ends, which lost 6 bases and 0 bases, there was a span of 12 bases. This CDR3 has 15 amino acids. CDR3 residues: CASRHGDLAKNIQYF. As DNA, the CDR3 is TGTGCCAGCAGGCACGGGGACTTAGCCAAAAACATTCAGTACTTC.

This sequence joins TRBV12-3 or TRBV12-4 and TRBJ1-5; D gene uncertain. V was trimmed by 3 bases and J by 0 bases, leaving 6 bases between them. The CDR3 has 14 residues. The CDR3 bases are TGTGCCAGCAGTTTCAGGCTTAGCAATCAGCCCCAGCATTTT. Protein product: CASSFRLSNQPQHF.

V is TRBV27 and J is TRBJ1-2; D is perhaps TRBD1 (5 bases). Germline V gene lookup returns CDR1 MNHEY and CDR2 SMNVEV (reference sequence). CDR3 length equals 15 residues. V gave up 4 bases and J gave up 5 bases, with 17 bases separating them. The CDR3 coding sequence is TGTGCCAGCAGTTCAAAAGACGGGCAGGGTTATGGCTACACCTTC. It yields the protein CASSSKDGQGYGYTF.

V and J are TRBV12-3 or TRBV12-4 and TRBJ2-7; D possibly corresponds to TRBD2 (5 bases). The V and J ends lost 6 bases and 7 bases respectively, with 19 bases between them. CDR3 size: 14 residues. The DNA of the CDR3 is TGTGCCAGCAGGCTGAGTCGCCTAGCTCGGGAGCAGTACTTC. Translation: CASRLSRLAREQYF.